These 17 T cell receptor beta chains share one sample of origin, sequenced in a study of early stage breast cancer tumors (dated by TCRdb to 2016 to 2017). Libraries were prepared through the immunoSEQ multiplex PCR assay. Drawn from immuneACCESS, this table holds only the in-frame rearrangements with V and J called that TCRdb kept. Clones are partly lost; checked studies trace under half to an unresolved V gene and leave the rest unexplained. Present in this sample are 70,000 or so clones, 75% to 90% of which were seen just once. About 4.5% of the sample is taken by the ten largest. Input material: blood. The receptors shown here come from a person aged 35-50 years with breast cancer.

V gene TRBV6-1 combines with J gene TRBJ1-5, with TRBD1 as a possible D gene (5 bases). This CDR3 has 16 amino acids. Per germline, CDR1 MNHNS and CDR2 SASEGT. V lost 2 bases and J lost 5, with 16 bases in between. The CDR3 nucleotides read TGTGCCAGCAGTGAAAGCGGGACCCTGGGGTATCAGCCCCAGCATTTT. Its translation is CASSESGTLGYQPQHF.

A single count supports this clone. The chain combines TRBV5-1 with TRBJ2-2; 9 bases map to TRBD1. Germline V gives CDR1 SGHRS, CDR2 YFSETQ. The ends lost 5 bases at V and 5 bases at J; junction bases unmatched: 7. The CDR3 extends over 15 amino acids. Written as DNA, the CDR3 is TGCGCCAGCAGGTCCGGGACAGGGAGGACCGGGGAGCTGTTTTTT. Translating gives CASRSGTGRTGELFF.

The chain has TRBV10-3 and TRBJ2-7, with 11 bases that match TRBD2. The CDR3 is 14 amino acids. Trimming removed 10 bases from V and 0 bases from J; junction bases left unmatched: 5. Germline V gene lookup returns CDR1 ENHRY and CDR2 SYGVKD. The CDR3: CATMTSGASYEQYF. Here the CDR3 DNA reads TGTGCCACCATGACTAGCGGGGCCTCCTACGAGCAGTACTTC.

The V call is TRBV6-1, the J call TRBJ1-1; possibly TRBD1 for D (5 bases). V gave up 0 bases and J gave up 1 base, with 12 bases separating them. The CDR3 covers 16 residues. CDR1 and CDR2 (germline): MNHNS, SASEGT. In DNA form, the CDR3 reads TGTGCCAGCAGTGAAGCTATGACAGTCTCGAACACTGAAGCTTTCTTT. Encoded protein: CASSEAMTVSNTEAFF.

The rearrangement links TRBV7-8 to TRBJ2-4; the match to TRBD2 covers 14 bases. Trimming took 5 bases from V and 0 from J; bases not matched to a gene: 12. The germline gives CDR1 SGHVS, CDR2 FQNEAQ. The length of the CDR3 is 20 residues. CDR3 loop: CASSPRLAGGPPLAKNIQYF. CDR3 sequence (DNA): TGTGCCAGCAGCCCCAGACTAGCGGGAGGGCCTCCACTAGCCAAAAACATTCAGTACTTC. Drawing the rest from reference TRBV7-8 and TRBJ2-4, the complete variable domain is GAGVSQSPRYKVAKRGQDVALRCDPISGHVSLFWYQQALGQGPEFLTYFQNEAQLDKSGLPSDRFFAERPEGSVSTLKIQRTQQEDSAVYLCASSPRLAGGPPLAKNIQYFGAGTRLSVL.

The CDR3 DNA sequence: TGTGCCATCAGTGACGAGACAGGGAGTGGCTATGGCTACACCTTC. It is translated as CAISDETGSGYGYTF. This sequence joins TRBV10-3 and TRBJ1-2; 7 bases fit TRBD1. Germline V gives CDR1 ENHRY, CDR2 SYGVKD. Trimming at V came to 3 bases and at J to 4 bases, leaving 8 bases not matched to a gene. This CDR3 spans 15 amino acids.

This chain links TRBV5-1 with TRBJ1-1, with no clear D. V lost 0 bases to trimming and J lost 0 bases, with 3 bases between them. CDR3 size: 13 residues. Germline V lookup: CDR1 SGHRS, CDR2 YFSETQ. The CDR3 loop is CASSLDMNTEAFF. CDR3 in DNA: TGCGCCAGCAGCTTGGACATGAACACTGAAGCTTTCTTT.

The chain has TRBV28 and TRBJ2-7, with 10 bases matching TRBD2. The CDR3 has 15 amino acids. Germline loops: CDR1 MDHEN, CDR2 SYDVKM. V lost 6 bases to trimming and J lost 4 bases; unmatched junction nucleotides: 9. CDR3 nucleotides: TGTGCCAGCAGCCCCTTAGGAGCGGGAGGGTACGAGCAGTACTTC. Amino acid sequence: CASSPLGAGGYEQYF.

The chain links TRBV29-1 to TRBJ2-6, with 7 positions matching TRBD1. The trim removed 7 bases at V and 0 bases at J, leaving 12 bases unmatched. The CDR3 is made up of 17 amino acids. Germline lookup yields CDR1 SQVTM and CDR2 ANQGSEA. The chain's CDR3 is CSARLRGRTSGANVLTF. CDR3 nucleotides: TGCAGCGCCCGCCTAAGGGGGCGAACCTCTGGGGCCAACGTCCTGACTTTC.

By frequency in the sample, this clone is medium-sized. The CDR3 bases are TGTGCCAGCAGTCTGACTAGCGGGGTCTCCTACGAGCAGTACTTC. Protein sequence: CASSLTSGVSYEQYF. V and J are TRBV2 and TRBJ2-7; 11 bases fit TRBD2. Germline V gene sequence: CDR1 SNHLY, CDR2 FYNNEI. The CDR3 sequence is 15 residues long. V lost 5 bases and J lost 0; bases outside the gene matches: 3.

The rearrangement uses TRBV29-1 and TRBJ2-1; D ambiguous. Germline CDR1 SQVTM, CDR2 ANQGSEA. The CDR3 totals 16 residues. V was cut by 3 bases and J by 2 bases, with 17 bases left in between. CDR3 coding DNA: TGCAGCGTTGACGGATTGGTACAGTTCACCTACAATGAGCAGTTCTTC. Amino acids: CSVDGLVQFTYNEQFF.

The chain uses TRBV6-5 and TRBJ1-2; possibly TRBD1 for D (6 bases). The CDR3 sequence is 13 residues long. The ends were cut back, 1 base at V and 6 bases at J, with 9 bases in the middle. Germline V gene sequence: CDR1 MNHEY, CDR2 SVGAGI. The CDR3 sequence: CASSYYRDHGYTF. CDR3 nucleotides: TGTGCCAGCAGTTACTACAGGGATCATGGCTACACCTTC.

This chain joins TRBV6-5 and TRBJ1-2, with 9 bases lining up with TRBD1. Germline assignment: CDR1 MNHEY and CDR2 SVGAGI. CDR3 length: 14 amino acids. After removal of 10 bases from V and 5 bases from J, the junction contained 11 bases not matched to a gene. CDR3 in amino acids: CATFPSGTGYGYTF. Written as DNA, the CDR3 is TGTGCCACCTTCCCCTCCGGGACAGGGTATGGCTACACCTTC.

The chain joins TRBV5-1 to TRBJ2-5; D is perhaps TRBD1 or TRBD2 (5 bases each). V was pared by 5 bases and J by 1 base, with 12 bases between. CDR3 size: 14 residues. Germline CDR1 reads SGHRS; CDR2 reads YFSETQ. Here the CDR3 DNA reads TGCGCCAGCAGTCGGGGCAGCGGCCAAGAGACCCAGTACTTC. The encoded protein is CASSRGSGQETQYF.

CDR3 in amino acids: CASSSLHEQFF. The CDR3 region has the DNA TGTGCCAGCAGCTCCCTCCATGAGCAGTTCTTC. The chain joins TRBV7-9 to TRBJ2-1; D is ambiguous. The germline V gene encodes CDR1 SEHNR and CDR2 FQNEAQ (reference sequence). The CDR3 has 11 residues. V was pared by 4 bases and J by 8 bases, with 6 bases between.

The chain is built from TRBV19 and TRBJ2-1, with 7 nucleotides matching TRBD1. There are 15 residues in the CDR3. Germline loops: CDR1 LNHDA, CDR2 SQIVND (reference sequence). V lost 5 bases to trimming and J lost 1 base; unmatched junction nucleotides: 5. CDR3 protein: CASSPGGSSYNEQFF. The CDR3 DNA reads as TGTGCCAGTAGTCCAGGGGGTAGTTCCTACAATGAGCAGTTCTTC.

The rearrangement uses TRBV21-1 and TRBJ2-2; the table's TRBD2 call for D was not verified on the DNA. TRBV21-1 is a known pseudogene. This CDR3 has 15 residues. DNA for the CDR3: TGTGCCAGCAGCATTGCGGAGGGAAACACCGGGGAGCTGTTTTTT. It translates to CASSIAEGNTGELFF.